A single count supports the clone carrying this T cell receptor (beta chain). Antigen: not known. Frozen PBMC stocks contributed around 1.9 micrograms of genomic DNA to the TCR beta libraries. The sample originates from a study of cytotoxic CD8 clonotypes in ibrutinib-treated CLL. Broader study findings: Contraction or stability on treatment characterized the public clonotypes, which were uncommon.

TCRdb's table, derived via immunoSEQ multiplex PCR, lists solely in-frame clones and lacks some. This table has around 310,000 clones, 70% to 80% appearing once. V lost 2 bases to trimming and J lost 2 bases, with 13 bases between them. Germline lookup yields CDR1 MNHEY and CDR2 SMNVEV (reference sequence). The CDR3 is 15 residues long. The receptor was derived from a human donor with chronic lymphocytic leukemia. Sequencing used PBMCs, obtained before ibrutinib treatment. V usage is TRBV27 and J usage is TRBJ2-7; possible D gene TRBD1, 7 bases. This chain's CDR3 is CASSLGGTATYEQYF. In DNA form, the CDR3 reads TGTGCCAGCAGTTTAGGAGGGACAGCTACCTACGAGCAGTACTTC.